The source of this T cell receptor (beta chain) is a study of shared clonotypes between healthy human individuals. V lost 0 bases, J lost 5 bases, and 11 bases lay in between. Germline V gene data show CDR1 as SGHDT and CDR2 as YYEEEE. The CDR3 has 14 residues. Here immunoSEQ multiplex PCR was the method, and the copy in TCRdb shows in-frame clones only, minus some. The profile shows just over 2,000,000 clones, roughly 96% of them singletons. Study conclusions and caveats: An anticipated effect of sequencing depth on clonotype sharing among donors was recognized.

This clone was seen a single time. Its antigen is undetermined. The rearrangement uses TRBV5-6 and TRBJ2-5, with a possible D match to TRBD2 (6 bases). The sequencing input was naive CD4+ T cells sorted from blood. Regarding subset: CD45RA+ positively selected. This TCR was recovered from a man younger than 35 in good health. The CDR3 bases are TGTGCCAGCAGCTTGGACAGGAGGGTGGAGACCCAGTACTTC. Translating it yields CASSLDRRVETQYF.